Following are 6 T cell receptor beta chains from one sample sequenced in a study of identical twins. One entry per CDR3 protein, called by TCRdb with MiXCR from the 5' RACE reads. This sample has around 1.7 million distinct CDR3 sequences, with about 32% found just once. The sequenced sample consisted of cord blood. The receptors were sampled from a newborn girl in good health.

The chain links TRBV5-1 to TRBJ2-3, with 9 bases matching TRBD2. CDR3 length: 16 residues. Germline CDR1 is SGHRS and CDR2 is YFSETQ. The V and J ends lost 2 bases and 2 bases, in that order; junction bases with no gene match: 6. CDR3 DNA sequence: TGCGCCAGCAGCTTCCTTAGCGGGGGCCTCACAGATACGCAGTATTTT. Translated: CASSFLSGGLTDTQYF. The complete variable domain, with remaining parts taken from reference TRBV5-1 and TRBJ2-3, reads KAGVTQTPRYLIKTRGQQVTLSCSPISGHRSVSWYQQTPGQGLQFLFEYFSETQRNKGNFPGRFSGRQFSNSRSEMNVSTLELGDSALYLCASSFLSGGLTDTQYFGPGTRLTVL.

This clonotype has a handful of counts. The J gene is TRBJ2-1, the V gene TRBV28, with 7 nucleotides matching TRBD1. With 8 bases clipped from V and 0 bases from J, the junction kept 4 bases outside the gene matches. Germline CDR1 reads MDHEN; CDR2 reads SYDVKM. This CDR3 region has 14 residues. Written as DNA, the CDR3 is TGTGCCAGCCACACAGGGGTCTCCTACAATGAGCAGTTCTTC. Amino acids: CASHTGVSYNEQFF.

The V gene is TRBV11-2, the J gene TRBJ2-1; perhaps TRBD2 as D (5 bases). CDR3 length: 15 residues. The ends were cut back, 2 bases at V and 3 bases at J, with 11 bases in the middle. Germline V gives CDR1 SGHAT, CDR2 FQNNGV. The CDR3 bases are TGTGCCAGCAGCTTACTGAAGCGGCGCTACAATGAGCAGTTCTTC. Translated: CASSLLKRRYNEQFF.

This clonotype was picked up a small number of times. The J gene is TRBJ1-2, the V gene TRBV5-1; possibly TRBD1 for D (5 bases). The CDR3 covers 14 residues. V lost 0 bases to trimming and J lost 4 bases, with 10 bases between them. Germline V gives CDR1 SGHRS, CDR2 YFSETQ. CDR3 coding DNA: TGCGCCAGCAGCTTGGAGGGGCTCCCCTATGGCTACACCTTC. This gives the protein CASSLEGLPYGYTF.

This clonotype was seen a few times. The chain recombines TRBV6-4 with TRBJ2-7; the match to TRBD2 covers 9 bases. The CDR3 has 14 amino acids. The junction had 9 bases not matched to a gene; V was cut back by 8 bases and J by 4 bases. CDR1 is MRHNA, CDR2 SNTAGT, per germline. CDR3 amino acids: CASLIRLAVYEQYF. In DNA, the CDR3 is TGTGCCAGCCTCATCCGACTAGCGGTTTACGAGCAGTACTTC.

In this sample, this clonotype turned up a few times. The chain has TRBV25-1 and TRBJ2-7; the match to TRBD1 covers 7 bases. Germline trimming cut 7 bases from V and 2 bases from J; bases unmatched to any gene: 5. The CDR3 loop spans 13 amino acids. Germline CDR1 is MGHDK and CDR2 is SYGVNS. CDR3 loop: CASTRDRPYEQYF. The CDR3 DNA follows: TGTGCCAGCACCAGGGACAGACCCTACGAGCAGTACTTC.